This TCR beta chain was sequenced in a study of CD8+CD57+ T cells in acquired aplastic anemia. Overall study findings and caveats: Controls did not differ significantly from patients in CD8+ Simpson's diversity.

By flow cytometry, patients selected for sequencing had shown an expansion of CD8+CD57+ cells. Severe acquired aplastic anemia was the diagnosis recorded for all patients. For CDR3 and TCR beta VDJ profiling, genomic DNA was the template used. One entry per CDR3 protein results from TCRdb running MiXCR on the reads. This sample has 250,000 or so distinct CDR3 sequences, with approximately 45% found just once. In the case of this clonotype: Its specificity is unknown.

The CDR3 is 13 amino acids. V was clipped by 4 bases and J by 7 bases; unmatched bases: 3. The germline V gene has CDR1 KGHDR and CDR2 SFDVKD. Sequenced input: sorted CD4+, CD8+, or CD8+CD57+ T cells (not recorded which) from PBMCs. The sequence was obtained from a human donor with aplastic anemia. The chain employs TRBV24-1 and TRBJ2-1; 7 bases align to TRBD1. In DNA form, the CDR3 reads TGTGCCACCAGTGAAGGGGACAGTAATGAGCAGTTCTTC. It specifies CATSEGDSNEQFF.